The rows below give T cell receptor beta chains drawn from one sample of a study of cytomegalovirus exposure and HLA in healthy donors. Profiled with immunoSEQ multiplex PCR; TCRdb holds only in-frame clones, not every one. This table holds some 130,000 clones, 79% found once. The specimen was PBMCs. The receptors originated from a man aged 40-49 years in good health and CMV-seropositive. The CDR3 runs from the conserved cysteine through the conserved F or W. D genes are given only for firm matches. Rows may omit the clone size; those that give it use once, few, many or a size class.

V: TRBV27; J: TRBJ2-7; size: NA; D: TRBD2; CDR3: CASIPYPGGLEQYF; DNA: TGTGCCAGCATTCCTTACCCGGGGGGACTTGAGCAGTACTTC
V: TRBV11-2; J: TRBJ2-1; size: few; D: NA; CDR3: CASSWEFNEQFF; DNA: TGTGCCAGCAGCTGGGAGTTCAATGAGCAGTTCTTC
V: TRBV28; J: TRBJ2-7; size: NA; D: NA; CDR3: CASSRVVSEQYF; DNA: TGTGCCAGCAGCCGGGTGGTGAGCGAGCAGTACTTC
V: TRBV11-2; J: TRBJ2-5; size: few; D: TRBD1; CDR3: CASSRDRQETQYF; DNA: TGTGCCAGCAGCCGGGACAGACAAGAGACCCAGTACTTC
V: TRBV5-1; J: TRBJ2-1; size: NA; D: TRBD2; CDR3: CASSPERGSYNEQFF; DNA: TGCGCCAGCAGCCCGGAGCGGGGCTCCTACAATGAGCAGTTCTTC
V: TRBV7-6; J: TRBJ2-5; size: NA; D: TRBD1; CDR3: CASSLATGVPAQYF; DNA: TGTGCCAGCAGCTTAGCTACAGGGGTCCCAGCCCAGTACTTC
V: TRBV9; J: TRBJ2-3; size: NA; D: TRBD2; CDR3: CASSPRTSGRDTQYF; DNA: TGTGCCAGCAGCCCTCGGACTAGCGGGAGAGATACGCAGTATTTT
V: TRBV10-3; J: TRBJ2-7; size: NA; D: TRBD2; CDR3: CAIRLAGGAYEQYF; DNA: TGTGCCATCAGATTAGCGGGAGGGGCCTACGAGCAGTACTTC
V: TRBV6-1; J: TRBJ2-7; size: once; D: TRBD2; CDR3: CASSESPSGYYEQYF; DNA: TGTGCCAGCAGTGAATCTCCTAGCGGGTACTACGAGCAGTACTTC
V: TRBV7-8; J: TRBJ2-3; size: NA; D: TRBD2; CDR3: CASSLTSDYSTDTQYF; DNA: TGTGCCAGCAGCTTAACTAGCGACTATAGCACAGATACGCAGTATTTT
V: TRBV30; J: TRBJ2-3; size: NA; D: TRBD2; CDR3: CAWSVQWTSGRTGVRDTQYF; DNA: TGTGCCTGGAGTGTCCAATGGACTAGCGGGAGGACCGGGGTTAGAGATACGCAGTATTTT
V: TRBV27; J: TRBJ2-7; size: NA; D: TRBD1; CDR3: CASRGTGITYEQYF; DNA: TGTGCCAGCAGGGGGACAGGCATCACCTACGAGCAGTACTTC
V: TRBV6-1; J: TRBJ2-7; size: NA; D: TRBD1; CDR3: CASSTSRTGTGEQYF; DNA: TGTGCCAGCAGTACGTCCCGGACAGGGACGGGCGAGCAGTACTTC
V: TRBV14; J: TRBJ2-3; size: NA; D: NA; CDR3: CASSQVDYTQYF; DNA: TGTGCCAGCAGCCAAGTTGACTACACGCAGTATTTT
V: TRBV11-2; J: TRBJ2-7; size: few; D: TRBD2; CDR3: CASSPPTSVSYEQYF; DNA: TGTGCCAGCAGCCCCCCGACTAGCGTCTCCTACGAGCAGTACTTC